This entry is about one T cell receptor beta chain. Its specificity is unknown. CDR1 and CDR2 (germline): SGHRS, YFSETQ. The V end lost 6 bases, the J end lost 0 bases, and 16 bases lay between the germline ends. The CDR3 runs to 16 residues. This specimen comes from a study of post-analysis software for immune sequencing data. General study findings and limits: Patients showed TRBV5-6, TRBV5-1 and TRBV20-1 among four to six TRBV segments more frequent than in controls.

Unique molecular identifiers were built into the TCR beta cDNA libraries. TCRdb redid the calling of the PCR reads with MiXCR, one entry per CDR3 protein. The repertoire holds about 820,000 distinct CDR3 sequences, with approximately 53% as singletons. The chain is built from TRBV5-1 and TRBJ2-1, with TRBD1 as a possible D gene (5 bases). The source material was blood. This TCR came from a girl under 18 with multiple sclerosis. CDR3 residues: CASTQGARSSYNEQFF. The CDR3 nucleotides read TGCGCCAGCACCCAGGGCGCCAGAAGCTCCTACAATGAGCAGTTCTTC.